This is a list of T cell receptor beta chains from one sample in a study of blood T cell repertoires in COVID-19. Clones were sequenced by immunoSEQ multiplex PCR, and TCRdb holds only the in-frame ones, with some missing. The sample contains under 250,000 clones, 80% to 85% of which appear only once. The sequencing input was PBMCs or T cells enriched from blood (not recorded which). Receptor source: a woman aged 45-59 years with acute COVID-19. CDR3s include the opening cysteine and the closing phenylalanine or tryptophan. D genes are given only for firm matches. Not all rows give a size; the values are once, few, many and, for expanded clones, a class.

>NA|TRBV20-1|TRBJ2-6|17|NA
CSASSFGQPSGANVLTF
TGCAGTGCTAGTTCTTTCGGACAGCCCTCTGGGGCCAACGTCCTGACTTTC
>TRBD1|TRBV19|TRBJ1-1|13|NA
CASQGQGNTEAFF
TGTGCCAGTCAGGGACAGGGGAACACTGAAGCTTTCTTT
>NA|TRBV29-1|TRBJ1-1|14|NA
CSVEVRDIVTEAFF
TGCAGCGTTGAAGTAAGGGACATAGTCACTGAAGCTTTCTTT
>TRBD2|TRBV6-5|TRBJ2-7|14|NA
CASSPIAGLNEQYF
TGTGCCAGCAGTCCCATAGCGGGGCTGAACGAGCAGTACTTC
>TRBD1|TRBV2|TRBJ1-5|16|NA
CASSQTGAYSNQPQHF
TGTGCCAGCAGTCAAACAGGGGCCTATAGCAATCAGCCCCAGCATTTT
>TRBD1|TRBV5-1|TRBJ2-7|14|NA
CASSWDSPTYEQYF
TGCGCCAGCAGCTGGGACAGTCCCACCTACGAGCAGTACTTC
>TRBD2|TRBV6-2/TRBV6-3|TRBJ2-5|16|NA
CASSYGGLAGQETQYF
TGTGCCAGCAGTTACGGGGGACTAGCGGGACAAGAGACCCAGTACTTC
>TRBD1|TRBV24-1|TRBJ2-7|15|NA
CATSDSGQVRDEQYF
TGTGCCACCAGTGATTCGGGACAGGTTCGCGACGAGCAGTACTTC
>TRBD2|TRBV3-1/TRBV3-2|TRBJ2-3|17|NA
CASSLSRAGDGTDTQYF
TGTGCCAGCAGCCTCAGCAGAGCGGGAGACGGCACAGATACGCAGTATTTT
>TRBD2|TRBV7-2|TRBJ2-7|15|once
CASSLGTSGGLEQYF
TGTGCCAGCAGCTTAGGGACTAGCGGGGGGCTCGAGCAGTACTTC
>TRBD1|TRBV19|TRBJ1-1|15|NA
CASTDSTGVGSEAFF
TGTGCCAGTACCGACTCGACAGGGGTCGGCTCTGAAGCTTTCTTT
>TRBD2|TRBV19|TRBJ2-3|15|NA
CASSTGLAGADTQYF
TGTGCCAGTAGTACGGGACTAGCGGGGGCAGATACGCAGTATTTT
>TRBD1|TRBV6-5|TRBJ2-7|15|NA
CASSYRDRGRGEQYF
TGTGCCAGCAGTTACCGGGACAGGGGGAGAGGCGAGCAGTACTTC
>TRBD2|TRBV6-4|TRBJ2-3|17|NA
CASSDSGLAGGLGSRYF
TGTGCCAGCAGTGACTCCGGACTAGCGGGGGGGCTTGGTTCCCGATATTTT
>NA|TRBV5-1|TRBJ2-7|11|NA
CASSATGSQYF
TGCGCCAGCAGCGCCACAGGATCCCAGTACTTC
>NA|TRBV4-3|TRBJ2-3|17|NA
CASSRTFAGARPDTQYF
TGCGCCAGCAGCCGAACTTTCGCGGGGGCCCGCCCAGATACGCAGTATTTT
>NA|TRBV2|TRBJ2-7|13|NA
CASSEERSGEQYF
TGTGCCAGCAGTGAGGAGCGGTCGGGGGAGCAGTACTTC
>NA|TRBV7-7|TRBJ2-5|14|NA
CASSLTGTKETQYF
TGTGCCAGCAGCTTAACAGGGACCAAAGAGACCCAGTACTTC
>TRBD2|TRBV27|TRBJ2-1|15|NA
CASAAGTNPYNEQFF
TGTGCCAGTGCCGCGGGGACTAACCCATACAATGAGCAGTTCTTC